The 23 T cell receptor beta chains given below trace back to one sample, sequenced in a study of cytomegalovirus exposure and HLA in healthy donors. A multiplex PCR was run with 60 Vbeta primers and 13 Jbeta primers. Clones were read by immunoSEQ multiplex PCR, and TCRdb kept only the in-frame ones, dropping some. The table has fewer than 150,000 clones, 60% to 75% seen once. Specimen: PBMCs. The receptors here all came from a human donor in good health.

This clone has a handful of counts. The chain joins TRBV7-2 to TRBJ2-7; 7 bases are a match to TRBD1. Germline V gene lookup returns CDR1 SGHTA and CDR2 FQGNSA. The CDR3 has 13 residues. Trimming at V came to 2 bases and at J to 5 bases, leaving 3 bases not matched to a gene. CDR3 sequence reads: CASSLLQGNEQYF. CDR3 DNA: TGTGCCAGCAGCTTATTACAGGGGAACGAGCAGTACTTC.

This clone was seen a handful of times. The chain employs TRBV5-4 and TRBJ2-7, with D maybe TRBD2 (6 bases). The CDR3 runs to 17 residues. With 0 bases removed from V and 1 base from J, the gap between germline ends came to 17 bases. Germline CDR1 is SGHNT and CDR2 is YYREEE (reference sequence). CDR3 loop: CASSLASSSGYSYEQYF. The CDR3 coding sequence is TGTGCCAGCAGCTTGGCCTCGAGTAGCGGATATTCCTACGAGCAGTACTTC.

This clone was counted a few times. V usage is TRBV5-1 and J usage is TRBJ2-7; 10 bases agree with TRBD2. This CDR3 is 17 amino acids long. With 2 bases clipped from V and 0 bases from J, the junction kept 8 bases outside the gene matches. Germline V lookup: CDR1 SGHRS, CDR2 YFSETQ. For the CDR3, the DNA is TGCGCCAGCAGCTTTAGGCTAGCGGGAGAGAGCTCCTACGAGCAGTACTTC. This codes for CASSFRLAGESSYEQYF.

The chain carries TRBV20-1 and TRBJ2-5, with D unclear. Trimming removed 5 bases from V and 2 bases from J, with 3 bases in between. The CDR3 is 10 residues long. The germline V gene has CDR1 DFQATT and CDR2 SNEGSKA (reference sequence). CDR3 sequence (DNA): TGCAGTGCTGTACAAGAGACCCAGTACTTC. Amino acids: CSAVQETQYF.

The rearrangement uses TRBV12-5 and TRBJ2-3; TRBD1 might be the D (6 bases). Germline CDR1 is LGHNT and CDR2 is FRNRAP. Trimming shortened V by 5 bases and J by 0 bases, and 12 bases separated the two germline ends. CDR3 length: 15 residues. CDR3 DNA: TGTGCTAGTGGTCCAGGGACATTAAGCACAGATACGCAGTATTTT. It translates to CASGPGTLSTDTQYF.

This chain links TRBV10-1 with TRBJ2-2; 9 bases line up with TRBD1. The CDR3 extends over 15 amino acids. V gave up 5 bases and J gave up 3 bases; unmatched junction bases: 4. CDR1 is WNHNN, CDR2 SYGVQD, per germline (reference sequence). CDR3 coding DNA: TGCGCCAGCAGTCGGGACAGGGCGTACACCGGGGAGCTGTTTTTT. It is translated as CASSRDRAYTGELFF.

The chain has TRBV5-4 and TRBJ1-1; D perhaps matches TRBD1 (5 bases). This CDR3 is built from 15 residues. CDR1 is SGHNT and CDR2 is YYREEE in the germline V gene (reference sequence). Trimming took 0 bases from V and 1 from J, leaving 10 bases between them. DNA for the CDR3: TGTGCCAGCAGCTTGGCAAGGGGAACGAACACTGAAGCTTTCTTT. It is translated as CASSLARGTNTEAFF.

The gene calls are TRBV7-3 and TRBJ2-3, with TRBD2 matching over 8 bases. CDR3 length: 14 amino acids. V lost 5 bases, J lost 15 bases, and 16 bases stayed unmatched. Germline lookup yields CDR1 SGHTA and CDR2 FQGTGA. This CDR3 reads CASSQDPSTGGEYF. The CDR3 DNA is TGTGCCAGCAGCCAAGATCCTAGCACGGGAGGGGAATATTTT. Variable domain in full (rest from reference TRBV7-3 and TRBJ2-3): GAGVSQTPSNKVTEKGKYVELRCDPISGHTALYWYRQSLGQGPEFLIYFQGTGAADDSGLPNDRFFAVRPEGSVSTLKIQRTERGDSAVYLCASSQDPSTGGEYFGPGTRLTVL.

This rearrangement joins TRBV29-1 to TRBJ2-1; 7 nucleotides agree with TRBD2. Looked up from germline, CDR1 is SQVTM and CDR2 is ANQGSEA. This CDR3 is 12 amino acids long. V shed 1 base and J 10 bases; nucleotides not matched to a gene: 4. The CDR3 is CSVEGGRGEQFF. The CDR3 DNA reads TGCAGCGTTGAAGGGGGGAGGGGAGAGCAGTTCTTC.

The chain joins TRBV9 to TRBJ2-3, with 11 bases lining up with TRBD2. This CDR3 has 15 residues. Germline loops: CDR1 SGDLS, CDR2 YYNGEE. J gave up 2 bases and V 6 bases, and 5 bases lay outside the gene matches. DNA of the CDR3: TGTGCCAGCAACCGACTAGCGGGAACCACAGATACGCAGTATTTT. Protein sequence: CASNRLAGTTDTQYF.

The chain joins TRBV11-3 to TRBJ2-1, with D perhaps TRBD2 (5 bases). Per germline, CDR1 SGHNT and CDR2 YENEEA. This CDR3 contains 13 residues. Between the trimmed V and J ends, which lost 2 bases and 7 bases, there was a span of 9 bases. The DNA for the CDR3 is TGTGCCAGCAGCTTATGGACTCCAAATGAGCAGTTCTTC. Translated, it gives CASSLWTPNEQFF.

The chain uses TRBV18 and TRBJ2-6, with 7 nucleotides matching TRBD1. Germline lookup yields CDR1 KGHSH and CDR2 LQKENI. V was clipped by 5 bases and J by 4 bases; unmatched bases: 8. The CDR3 spans 16 residues. CDR3 amino acids: CASSSTGPGGANVLTF. The CDR3 region has the DNA TGTGCCAGCTCATCGACAGGGCCTGGGGGGGCCAACGTCCTGACTTTC.

The chain links TRBV5-6 to TRBJ2-2, with D possibly matching TRBD2 (5 bases). CDR3 length equals 16 residues. Germline CDR1 reads SGHDT; CDR2 reads YYEEEE. Trimming took off 0 bases at V and 5 bases at J, with 14 bases between the two ends. CDR3 nucleotides: TGTGCCAGCAGCTTGGTGTCCCCCGGAGGTACCGGGGAGCTGTTTTTT. Amino acids: CASSLVSPGGTGELFF.

The chain links TRBV7-9 to TRBJ2-2, with D possibly matching TRBD2 (6 bases). There are 15 residues in the CDR3. V lost 1 base and J lost 7, with 13 bases in between. Germline V CDR1 and CDR2: SEHNR, FQNEAQ (reference sequence). The CDR3 region is CASSLEGLAHGELFF. The DNA for the CDR3 is TGTGCCAGCAGCTTAGAGGGTCTAGCGCACGGGGAGCTGTTTTTT.

This chain links TRBV11-2 with TRBJ2-3, with D uncertain. Germline CDR1 and CDR2: SGHAT and FQNNGV. Trimming removed 1 base from V and 1 base from J, with 6 bases in between. The length of the CDR3 is 14 residues. The CDR3 sequence is CASSLAAGTDTQYF. The CDR3 region has the DNA TGTGCCAGCAGCTTAGCCGCGGGCACAGATACGCAGTATTTT.

This CDR3 is CASSLDSNYGYTF. DNA for the CDR3: TGTGCCAGCTCGCTGGACAGTAACTATGGCTACACCTTC. The V call is TRBV18, the J call TRBJ1-2; D possibly corresponds to TRBD1 (6 bases). V was cut by 6 bases and J by 1 base, with 9 bases left in between. This CDR3 region has 13 residues. Germline lookup yields CDR1 KGHSH and CDR2 LQKENI.

The V gene is TRBV4-1, the J gene TRBJ2-5; perhaps TRBD2 as D (6 bases). The germline V gene encodes CDR1 MGHRA and CDR2 YSYEKL. Trimming pared 0 bases from V and 2 bases from J, leaving 13 bases between. The CDR3 covers 16 residues. The CDR3 DNA sequence: TGCGCCAGCAGCCAAGATAGTCCGACTAGGCAAGAGACCCAGTACTTC. It encodes CASSQDSPTRQETQYF.

V is TRBV6-5 and J is TRBJ2-7; D possibly corresponds to TRBD2 (5 bases). Germline lookup yields CDR1 MNHEY and CDR2 SVGAGI. Trimming took 7 bases from V and 3 from J, leaving 16 bases between them. CDR3 length: 14 amino acids. The CDR3 DNA follows: TGTGCCAGCACCGACCTCCGACGGGGCTACGAGCAGTACTTC. It encodes CASTDLRRGYEQYF.

The chain couples TRBV5-1 to TRBJ1-3, with TRBD1 as a possible D gene (5 bases). CDR3 length: 16 amino acids. The V end was cut by 4 bases, the J end by 2 bases, with 16 bases between. Germline V gene lookup returns CDR1 SGHRS and CDR2 YFSETQ. This CDR3 is CASSPDRQSAGNTIYF. The CDR3 region has the DNA TGCGCCAGCAGCCCGGACCGACAGTCAGCTGGAAACACCATATATTTT.

This clone occurred a few times. V and J are TRBV7-2 and TRBJ2-1; D is possibly TRBD2 (6 bases). The germline gives CDR1 SGHTA, CDR2 FQGNSA. CDR3 length equals 17 residues. The V and J ends lost 5 bases and 0 bases respectively, with 17 bases between them. The DNA of the CDR3 is TGTGCCAGCAGCCCAGGTGTTCGGGAGAGCTCCTACAATGAGCAGTTCTTC. Translation: CASSPGVRESSYNEQFF.

The rearrangement joins TRBV11-2 to TRBJ2-7, with TRBD1 identical over 8 bases. This CDR3 spans 17 amino acids. V shed 5 bases, J shed 2 bases, and the junction held 14 bases outside the gene matches. CDR1 is SGHAT, CDR2 FQNNGV, per germline. The CDR3 DNA follows: TGTGCCAGCAGCCCAGGAGGACAGGGCAGGGGGACCTACGAGCAGTACTTC. Protein: CASSPGGQGRGTYEQYF.

This rearrangement joins TRBV27 to TRBJ2-7; D is unclear. Germline CDR1 MNHEY, CDR2 SMNVEV (reference sequence). With 2 bases removed from V and 2 bases from J, the gap between germline ends came to 7 bases. CDR3 length: 13 amino acids. In DNA form, the CDR3 reads TGTGCCAGCAGTTTAAAAGAGACCTACGAGCAGTACTTC. Amino acid sequence: CASSLKETYEQYF.

The genes are TRBV18 and TRBJ2-3, with D possibly TRBD1 on 6 matching bases. V was trimmed by 2 bases and J by 0 bases, leaving 12 bases between them. The V gene's germline CDR1 is KGHSH and CDR2 LQKENI. The CDR3 length is 16 residues. The CDR3 reads CASSPGSTGSTDTQYF. The CDR3 coding sequence is TGTGCCAGCTCACCAGGGTCAACAGGGAGCACAGATACGCAGTATTTT.